Described below is a single TCR beta chain sequence and its context. This sample is part of a study of blood T cell repertoires in COVID-19. At the level of the study: There were acute and convalescent COVID-19 samples, and they came from the United States, Italy and Spain. From T cells, B-cell-depleted T cells, or PBMCs came the material, which was cDNA or gDNA.

Germline CDR1 reads LNHDA; CDR2 reads SQIVND (reference sequence). The CDR3 consists of 15 residues. V shed 7 bases and J shed 4 bases, with 17 bases lying between them. The table came from immunoSEQ multiplex PCR; TCRdb's copy has only in-frame clones and leaves some out. This sample has roughly 380,000 clones, with approximately 89% found just once. The clonotype originates from a woman in her sixties with COVID-19, enrolled during active disease. The gene calls are TRBV19 and TRBJ1-5; tentative D call: TRBD1 (5 bases). The sequenced sample was peripheral blood. CDR3 in DNA: TGTGCCAGTATCACCGGTCCAGGGCCAAATCAGCCCCAGCATTTT. Its translation is CASITGPGPNQPQHF.